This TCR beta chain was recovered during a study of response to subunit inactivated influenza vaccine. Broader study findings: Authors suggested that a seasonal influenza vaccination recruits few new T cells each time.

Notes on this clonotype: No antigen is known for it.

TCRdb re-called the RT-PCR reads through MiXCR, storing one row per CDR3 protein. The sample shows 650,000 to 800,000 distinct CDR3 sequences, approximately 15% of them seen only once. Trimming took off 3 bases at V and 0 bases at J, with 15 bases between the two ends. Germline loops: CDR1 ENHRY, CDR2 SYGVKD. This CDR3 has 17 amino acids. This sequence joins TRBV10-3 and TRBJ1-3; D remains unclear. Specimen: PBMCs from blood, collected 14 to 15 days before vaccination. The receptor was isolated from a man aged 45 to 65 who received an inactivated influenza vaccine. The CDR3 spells CAISDRTRELSGNTIYF. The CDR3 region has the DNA TGTGCCATCAGTGACCGGACGCGGGAACTCTCTGGAAACACCATATATTTT.